The T cell receptor beta chain described here comes from a study of OX40 agonist ivuxolimab in advanced cancers. Study-level background: Patients undergoing dose escalation presented with hepatocellular carcinoma, melanoma, renal cell or head and neck cancer. One patient with hepatocellular carcinoma and two with cutaneous melanoma, three in all, had partial responses.

Profiled with immunoSEQ multiplex PCR; TCRdb holds only in-frame clones, not every one. The sample contains around 140,000 clones, over 75% of which appear only once. Germline V CDR1 and CDR2: MNHEY, SMNVEV (reference sequence). V was trimmed by 6 bases and J by 4 bases, leaving 12 bases between them. This CDR3 has 13 amino acids. This specimen consisted of CD4+ or CD8+ T cells sorted from blood, obtained in a trial of the OX40 agonist ivuxolimab. This receptor was obtained from an adult with an advanced solid tumor such as melanoma, head and neck, liver or kidney cancer. The V gene is TRBV27, the J gene TRBJ1-2, with D uncertain. The CDR3 sequence: CASRSTDRYGYTF. The DNA for the CDR3 is TGTGCCAGCAGATCGACCGATCGCTATGGCTACACCTTC.